A selection of T cell receptor beta chains follows, all from one sample in a study of blood T cell repertoires in COVID-19. Sequencing used immunoSEQ multiplex PCR; TCRdb keeps in-frame clones, though not all of them. The top ten clones hold approximately 9% of a sample with about 210,000 clones, about 86% of them seen once. The material sequenced was PBMCs or T cells enriched from blood (not recorded which). The receptor source for this set is a woman aged 50 to 65 with acute COVID-19. Both conserved end residues are part of each CDR3. D genes are given only for firm matches. Rows may omit the clone size; those that give it use once, few, many or a size class.

.	.	TRBJ2-5	TRBV30	TGTGCCTGGAGTGTCGGCTTAGGACAGACCCAAGAGACCCAGTACTTC	CAWSVGLGQTQETQYF
.	TRBD2	TRBJ2-7	TRBV2	TGTGCCAGCAGTCAAAATGGACTAGCGGGAGACGAGCAGTACTTC	CASSQNGLAGDEQYF
few	.	TRBJ1-1	TRBV11-3	TGTGCCAGCAGCTTAGGTTGGTCAGGGGCTGAAGCTTTCTTT	CASSLGWSGAEAFF
.	.	TRBJ2-7	TRBV23-1	TGCGCCAGCAGAAACGGACGGGATGCCTACGAGCAGTACTTC	CASRNGRDAYEQYF
.	TRBD1	TRBJ1-6	TRBV7-2	TGTGCCAGCAGCTTCACCTCGACAGGGACCAATTCACCCCTCCACTTT	CASSFTSTGTNSPLHF
.	TRBD1	TRBJ1-4	TRBV10-3	TGTGCCATCAGTGAGTTCGGACAGGGGCCAACTAATGAAAAACTGTTTTTT	CAISEFGQGPTNEKLFF
.	.	TRBJ2-5	TRBV28	TGTGCCAGCAGTTTATGGTCGGGAGTAATCCAAGAGACCCAGTACTTC	CASSLWSGVIQETQYF
once	.	TRBJ1-2	TRBV10-3	TGTGCCATCAGTGAGTCGCAGGGGAACTATGGCTACACCTTC	CAISESQGNYGYTF
.	.	TRBJ1-1	TRBV2	TGTGCCAGCATCACAGGAGGGGTGGGTTTCGACAACACTGAAGCTTTCTTT	CASITGGVGFDNTEAFF
few	.	TRBJ1-2	TRBV6-5	TGTGCCAGCCGGGTCAGCCCCAACTATGGCTACACCTTC	CASRVSPNYGYTF
.	.	TRBJ2-2	TRBV15	TGTGCCACCAGCTTAGGACAGACGAACACCGGGGAGCTGTTTTTT	CATSLGQTNTGELFF
.	.	TRBJ2-5	TRBV7-2	TGTGCCAGCAGTTCCTCAAGGAACAGGGATCAGACCCAGTACTTC	CASSSSRNRDQTQYF
.	.	TRBJ2-7	TRBV7-8	TGTGCCAGCAGCCACTCCCCCACCGAGCAGTACTTC	CASSHSPTEQYF
.	.	TRBJ1-2	TRBV6-4	TGTGCCAGCAGCCCGGCGGGGGTGGACTATGGCTACACCTTC	CASSPAGVDYGYTF
.	.	TRBJ2-7	TRBV6-5	TGTGCCAGCAGTTACGGCTTGACTCGTACCTACGAGCAGTACTTC	CASSYGLTRTYEQYF
.	TRBD1	TRBJ2-2	TRBV28	TGTGCCAGCAGTTTATTAGGGGGCCCCGGGGAGCTGTTTTTT	CASSLLGGPGELFF
.	.	TRBJ1-3	TRBV5-6	TGTGCCAGCAGTTTTCTGGGGCCTGGAAACACCATATATTTT	CASSFLGPGNTIYF
.	TRBD2	TRBJ2-7	TRBV5-4	TGTGCCAGCAGCTTCGGGACTAGCGTACGGGGTGAGCAGTACTTC	CASSFGTSVRGEQYF
.	TRBD2	TRBJ2-1	TRBV27	TGTGCCAGCAGTCCCGATTATAGCGGGAGGGCTGAGCAGTTCTTC	CASSPDYSGRAEQFF
.	.	TRBJ2-6	TRBV5-1	TGCGCCAGCAGCTTGGCCATTGGGGCTGACGCCGTCCTGACTTTC	CASSLAIGADAVLTF
.	TRBD1	TRBJ1-2	TRBV4-1	TGCGCCAGCAGCCTAGGGGGACAGGGCCCTAACTATGGCTACACCTTC	CASSLGGQGPNYGYTF
.	TRBD2	TRBJ2-3	TRBV5-1	TGCGCCAGCAGCTCCCTAGCGGGACGTGGTAGCACAGATACGCAGTATTTT	CASSSLAGRGSTDTQYF
.	TRBD1	TRBJ2-1	TRBV7-9	TGTGCCAGCAGCTTATGGACAGGGCACGCCAATGAGCAGTTCTTC	CASSLWTGHANEQFF
.	.	TRBJ1-6	TRBV28	TGTGCCAGCAAGGACAGAAATAATTCACCCCTCCACTTT	CASKDRNNSPLHF
few	.	TRBJ2-2	TRBV10-3	TGTGCCATCAGTGAGGGGGCTAGGAACACCGGGGAGCTGTTTTTT	CAISEGARNTGELFF
.	TRBD1	TRBJ1-4	TRBV15	TGTGCCACCAGCAGAGATCGGACAGGGTTGACGTTTTTT	CATSRDRTGLTFF
.	.	TRBJ2-1	TRBV7-2	TGTGCCAGCAGCTCAGGTGGAGGGCTGATCTACAATGAGCAGTTCTTC	CASSSGGGLIYNEQFF
.	TRBD2	TRBJ2-3	TRBV4-3	TGCGCCAGCAGCCTCGGGGGGGACACAGATACGCAGTATTTT	CASSLGGDTDTQYF
.	.	TRBJ1-3	TRBV6-5	TGTGCCAGCAGACGGACAGCTTCTGGAAACACCATATATTTT	CASRRTASGNTIYF
.	TRBD1	TRBJ1-2	TRBV6-5	TGTGCCAGCAGCCGAGACAGGGGGCGCGGCTACACCTTC	CASSRDRGRGYTF
.	.	TRBJ2-4	TRBV9	TGTGCCAGCAGCGAGTTCCACAGGGCAGACATTCAGTACTTC	CASSEFHRADIQYF
.	TRBD1	TRBJ1-5	TRBV19	TGTGCCAGTAGTATTCGGACAGGGGATCAGCCCCAGCATTTT	CASSIRTGDQPQHF
.	.	TRBJ1-5	TRBV19	TGTGCCAGTAGCACACAACCAGTGTATAGCAATCAGCCCCAGCATTTT	CASSTQPVYSNQPQHF
once	.	TRBJ1-5	TRBV21-1	TGTGCCAGCGGACTCCAAGCGACAGGGACATATAGCAATCAGCCCCAGCATTTT	CASGLQATGTYSNQPQHF
.	TRBD1	TRBJ1-1	TRBV27	TGTGCCAGCAGTATACAGGGACAGGGAGGCACTGAAGCTTTCTTT	CASSIQGQGGTEAFF
.	.	TRBJ1-5	TRBV6-4	TGTGCCAGCAGTGACGGTCCGGGTAAGCCCCAGCATTTT	CASSDGPGKPQHF
.	.	TRBJ1-6	TRBV28	TGTGCCAGCACCTATCCCCTAAATTCACCCCTCCACTTT	CASTYPLNSPLHF
.	.	TRBJ2-3	TRBV15	TGTGCCACCAGCAGAGATTGGACTAGCACAGATACGCAGTATTTT	CATSRDWTSTDTQYF
.	TRBD2	TRBJ2-1	TRBV11-2	TGTGCCAGCAGCTTAGCTTCTTTTCTAGCGGATCATTACAATGAGCAGTTCTTC	CASSLASFLADHYNEQFF
.	TRBD1	TRBJ1-1	TRBV11-3	TGTGCCAGCAGCTTCCGGACAGGGGGCGCCAGGGCTTTCTTT	CASSFRTGGARAFF
.	.	TRBJ1-6	TRBV9	TGTGCCAGCAGCGGGGGGGTCAGCTATAATTCACCCCTCCACTTT	CASSGGVSYNSPLHF
.	.	TRBJ1-1	TRBV15	TGTGCCACCAGCATTTCAGGGCGCGCTGAAGCTTTCTTT	CATSISGRAEAFF
.	TRBD1	TRBJ1-2	TRBV4-3	TGCGCCAGCAGCCACGACAGGGTTAACTATGGCTACACCTTC	CASSHDRVNYGYTF
.	.	TRBJ2-7	TRBV24-1	TGTGCCACCAGTGATTTGATCTCTCCCGAGCAGTACTTC	CATSDLISPEQYF
.	TRBD2	TRBJ2-1	TRBV3-1/TRBV3-2	TGTGCCAGCAGCCAAGATAGAGGGACTATAGGTGAAGCTGAGCAGTTCTTC	CASSQDRGTIGEAEQFF
.	TRBD1	TRBJ2-3	TRBV18	TGTGCCAGCTCACTAGACAGGGGCACAGATACGCAGTATTTT	CASSLDRGTDTQYF
.	TRBD2	TRBJ2-6	TRBV29-1	TGCAGCGTTGCGGGGGGCTCTGGGGCCAACGTCCTGACTTTC	CSVAGGSGANVLTF
.	.	TRBJ2-1	TRBV28	TGTGCCAGCAGTCACACCCTGTCCCCATACAATGAGCAGTTCTTC	CASSHTLSPYNEQFF
.	.	TRBJ2-5	TRBV6-5	TGTGCCAGCAGGAGGCACAGGAGGGAGGAGACCCAGTACTTC	CASRRHRREETQYF
.	.	TRBJ2-7	TRBV10-3	TGTGCCATCAGTGAAACCGGGACACCACGCTCCTACGAGCAGTACTTC	CAISETGTPRSYEQYF
.	.	TRBJ1-2	TRBV7-9	TGTGCCAGCAGGCGAGAGGGCGGAAGCGGCTACACCTTC	CASRREGGSGYTF
.	TRBD1	TRBJ1-2	TRBV5-8	TGTGCCAGCAGCCCGGGACAGGGTAACTATGGCTACACCTTC	CASSPGQGNYGYTF
.	.	TRBJ1-1	TRBV19	TGTGCCAGTATACGGAGAGGGAACACTGAAGCTTTCTTT	CASIRRGNTEAFF
.	TRBD1	TRBJ2-3	TRBV6-4	TGTGCCAGCAGTGCAGGAACAGGGGATAGCACAGATACGCAGTATTTT	CASSAGTGDSTDTQYF
.	TRBD2	TRBJ2-7	TRBV9	TGTGCCAGCAGCGTAGGTGCGGGAGCTCAGGAGCAGTACTTC	CASSVGAGAQEQYF
.	.	TRBJ1-5	TRBV4-3	TGCGCCAGCAGCCAAGATGGGGGGGCAGCGTTGGATCAGCCCCAGCATTTT	CASSQDGGAALDQPQHF
.	.	TRBJ1-1	TRBV18	TGTGCCAGCTCAGGGACACAAAGGAAGAACACTGAAGCTTTCTTT	CASSGTQRKNTEAFF
.	TRBD2	TRBJ2-1	TRBV6-1	TGTGCCAGCAGTGGACGAGGACTAGCCGCAACCAATGAGCAGTTCTTC	CASSGRGLAATNEQFF
.	.	TRBJ1-1	TRBV27	TGTGCCAGCAGTTTCAGGCCAATGAACACTGAAGCTTTCTTT	CASSFRPMNTEAFF
.	.	TRBJ2-3	TRBV5-6	TGTGCCAGCAGCAAGCCCGGGACCTCCGGGAGAGATACGCAGTATTTT	CASSKPGTSGRDTQYF